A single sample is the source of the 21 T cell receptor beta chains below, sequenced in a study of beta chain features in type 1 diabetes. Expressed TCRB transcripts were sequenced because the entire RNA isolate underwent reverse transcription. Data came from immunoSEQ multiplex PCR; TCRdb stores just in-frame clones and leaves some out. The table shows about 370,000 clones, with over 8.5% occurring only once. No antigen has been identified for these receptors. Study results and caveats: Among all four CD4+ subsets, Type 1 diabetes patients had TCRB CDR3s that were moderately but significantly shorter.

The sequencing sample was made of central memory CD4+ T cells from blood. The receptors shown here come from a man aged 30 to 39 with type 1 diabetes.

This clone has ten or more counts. CDR3 nucleotide sequence: TGTGCCTTCCGACAGGGGGTGGCCAAAAGTGAAAAACTGTTTTTT. Translating gives CAFRQGVAKSEKLFF. This chain uses TRBV30 with TRBJ1-4; 9 nucleotides line up with TRBD1. Germline V gene data show CDR1 as GTSNPN and CDR2 as SVGIG (reference sequence). This CDR3 has 15 amino acids. Unmatched junction bases numbered 13, after V lost 7 bases and J lost 7 bases.

CDR3 region: CASSLTGSVRTDTQYF. In DNA form, the CDR3 reads TGCGCCAGCAGCTTGACGGGATCAGTGAGAACAGATACGCAGTATTTT. The chain uses TRBV5-1 and TRBJ2-3; D possibly corresponds to TRBD2 (5 bases). This CDR3 is 16 amino acids long. V lost 1 base and J lost 3, with 15 bases in between. Germline V gene lookup returns CDR1 SGHRS and CDR2 YFSETQ.

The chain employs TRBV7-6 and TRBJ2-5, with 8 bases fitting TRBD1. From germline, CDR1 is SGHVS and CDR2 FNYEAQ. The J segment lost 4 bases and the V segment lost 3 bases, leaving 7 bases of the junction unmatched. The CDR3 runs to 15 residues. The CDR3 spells CASSFSRGLRETQYF. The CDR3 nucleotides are TGTGCCAGCAGCTTTTCCAGGGGGCTACGAGAGACCCAGTACTTC.

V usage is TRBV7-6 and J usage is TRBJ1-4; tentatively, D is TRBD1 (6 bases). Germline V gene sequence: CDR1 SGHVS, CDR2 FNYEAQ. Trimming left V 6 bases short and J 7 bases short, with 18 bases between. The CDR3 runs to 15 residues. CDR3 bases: TGTGCCAGCAGACGGGGGGGGCGCGTGGGTGAAAAACTGTTTTTT. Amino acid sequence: CASRRGGRVGEKLFF. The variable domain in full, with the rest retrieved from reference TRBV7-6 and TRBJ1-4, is GAGVSQSPRYKVTKRGQDVALRCDPISGHVSLYWYRQALGQGPEFLTYFNYEAQQDKSGLPNDRFSAERPEGSISTLTIQRTEQRDSAMYRCASRRGGRVGEKLFFGSGTQLSVL.

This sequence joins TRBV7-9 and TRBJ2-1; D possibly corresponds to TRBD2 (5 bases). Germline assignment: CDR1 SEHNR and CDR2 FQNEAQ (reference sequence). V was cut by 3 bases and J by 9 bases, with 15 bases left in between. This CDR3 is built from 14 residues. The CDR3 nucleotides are TGTGCCAGCAGCTTGTATCAAGTAGCGATTGAGCAGTTCTTC. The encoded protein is CASSLYQVAIEQFF. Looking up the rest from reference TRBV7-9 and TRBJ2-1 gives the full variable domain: DTGVSQNPRHKITKRGQNVTFRCDPISEHNRLYWYRQTLGQGPEFLTYFQNEAQLEKSRLLSDRFSAERPKGSFSTLEIQRTEQGDSAMYLCASSLYQVAIEQFFGPGTRLTVL.

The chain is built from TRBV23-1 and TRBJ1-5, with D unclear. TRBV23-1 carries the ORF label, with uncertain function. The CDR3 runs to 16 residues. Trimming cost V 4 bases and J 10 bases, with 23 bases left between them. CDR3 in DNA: TGCGCCAGCAGTCCACGGACGGATATAGCAATCAGCCCCCAGCATTTT. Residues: CASSPRTDIAISPQHF.

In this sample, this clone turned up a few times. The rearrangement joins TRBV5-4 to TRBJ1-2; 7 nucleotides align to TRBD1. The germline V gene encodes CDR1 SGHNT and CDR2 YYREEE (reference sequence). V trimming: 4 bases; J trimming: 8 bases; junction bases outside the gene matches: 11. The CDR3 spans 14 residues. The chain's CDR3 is CASSHRQGPVGYTF. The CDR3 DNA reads TGTGCCAGCAGCCACCGACAGGGACCCGTAGGCTACACCTTC. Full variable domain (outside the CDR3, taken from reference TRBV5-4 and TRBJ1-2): ETGVTQSPTHLIKTRGQQVTLRCSSQSGHNTVSWYQQALGQGPQFIFQYYREEENGRGNFPPRFSGLQFPNYSSELNVNALELDDSALYLCASSHRQGPVGYTFGSGTRLTVV.

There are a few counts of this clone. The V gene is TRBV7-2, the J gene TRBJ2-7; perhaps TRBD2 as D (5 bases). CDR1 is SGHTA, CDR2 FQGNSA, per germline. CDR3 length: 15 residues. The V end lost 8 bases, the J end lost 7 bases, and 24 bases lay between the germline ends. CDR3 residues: CASVPERAGLWEQYF. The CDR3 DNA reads TGTGCCAGCGTCCCGGAGAGGGCAGGCCTGTGGGAGCAGTACTTC.

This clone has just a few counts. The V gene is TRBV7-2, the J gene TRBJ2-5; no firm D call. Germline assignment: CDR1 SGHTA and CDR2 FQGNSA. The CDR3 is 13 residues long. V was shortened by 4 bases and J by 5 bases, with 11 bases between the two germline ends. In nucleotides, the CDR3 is TGTGCCAGCAGCTCAAACGCGCGGGAGACCCAGTACTTC. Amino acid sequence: CASSSNARETQYF.

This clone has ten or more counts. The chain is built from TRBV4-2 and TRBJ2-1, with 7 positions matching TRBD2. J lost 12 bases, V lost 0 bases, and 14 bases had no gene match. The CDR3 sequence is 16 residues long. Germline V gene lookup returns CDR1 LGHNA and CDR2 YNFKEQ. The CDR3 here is CASSQDQNRAWGGQFF. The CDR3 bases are TGTGCCAGCAGCCAAGATCAGAATAGGGCATGGGGGGGGCAGTTCTTC.

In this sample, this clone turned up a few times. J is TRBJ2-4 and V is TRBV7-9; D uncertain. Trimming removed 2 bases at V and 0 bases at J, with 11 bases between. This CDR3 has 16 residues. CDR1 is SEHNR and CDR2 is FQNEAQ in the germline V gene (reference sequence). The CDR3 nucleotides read TGTGCCAGCAGCTTAATGGTGGGATTAGCCAAAAACATTCAGTACTTC. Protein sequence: CASSLMVGLAKNIQYF.

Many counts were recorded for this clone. As DNA, the CDR3 is TGCGCCAGCAGCCAAGATGCCGGCAGGGACGAGCAGTACTTC. The encoded protein is CASSQDAGRDEQYF. V and J are TRBV4-1 and TRBJ2-7; a possible D gene is TRBD1 (5 bases). Germline CDR1 and CDR2: MGHRA and YSYEKL. Deletions cut 0 bases from V and 5 bases from J, with 11 bases between. The CDR3 loop spans 14 amino acids.

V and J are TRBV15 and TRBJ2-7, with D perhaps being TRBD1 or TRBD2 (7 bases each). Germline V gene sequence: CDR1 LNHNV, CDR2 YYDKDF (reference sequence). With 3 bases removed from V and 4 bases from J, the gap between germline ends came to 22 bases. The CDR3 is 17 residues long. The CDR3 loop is CATSSLPPGGGAYEQYF. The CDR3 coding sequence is TGTGCCACCAGCAGCCTCCCCCCAGGGGGGGGCGCGTACGAGCAGTACTTC.

The chain's CDR3 is CASSYTGLVSQFF. The CDR3 region has the DNA TGTGCCAGCAGCTACACCGGACTAGTTTCGCAGTTCTTC. This sequence joins TRBV5-6 and TRBJ2-1; TRBD2 agrees at 7 bases. CDR1 and CDR2 (germline): SGHDT, YYEEEE. The CDR3 extends over 13 amino acids. With V trimmed by 3 bases and J by 12 bases, 9 bases remained unmatched. Combining the CDR3 with reference TRBV5-6 and TRBJ2-1 gives the whole variable domain DAGVTQSPTHLIKTRGQQVTLRCSPKSGHDTVSWYQQALGQGPQFIFQYYEEEERQRGNFPDRFSGHQFPNYSSELNVNALLLGDSALYLCASSYTGLVSQFFGPGTRLTVL.

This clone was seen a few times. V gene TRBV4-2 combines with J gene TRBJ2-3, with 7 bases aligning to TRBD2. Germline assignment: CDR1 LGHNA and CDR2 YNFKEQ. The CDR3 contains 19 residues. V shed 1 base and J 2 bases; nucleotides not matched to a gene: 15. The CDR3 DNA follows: TGTGCCAGCAGCCAAGTCGAGCGGGGAGAGGGAAGGGACACAGATACGCAGTATTTT. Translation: CASSQVERGEGRDTDTQYF.

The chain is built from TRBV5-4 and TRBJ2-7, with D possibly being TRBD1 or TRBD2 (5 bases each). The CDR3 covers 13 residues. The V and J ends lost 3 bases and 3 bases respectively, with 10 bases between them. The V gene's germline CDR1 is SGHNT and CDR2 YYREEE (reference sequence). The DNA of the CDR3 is TGTGCCAGCAGCTGGGACCGGGGCTACGAGCAGTACTTC. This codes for CASSWDRGYEQYF.

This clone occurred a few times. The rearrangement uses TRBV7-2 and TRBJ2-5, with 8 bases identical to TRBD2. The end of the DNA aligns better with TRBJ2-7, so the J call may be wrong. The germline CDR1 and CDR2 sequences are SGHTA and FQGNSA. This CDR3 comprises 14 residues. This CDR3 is CASSFTSGSYEQYF. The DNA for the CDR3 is TGTGCCAGCAGCTTTACTAGCGGCTCCTACGAGCAGTACTTC.

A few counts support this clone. CDR3 protein: CASRNRVSFGIRQVGYTF. The CDR3 bases are TGTGCCAGCAGGAACAGGGTCTCTTTTGGCATACGTCAAGTAGGCTACACCTTC. The rearrangement links TRBV10-3 to TRBJ1-2; a possible D gene is TRBD1 (6 bases). V dropped 10 bases and J dropped 8 bases, with 35 bases sitting between them. This CDR3 has 18 amino acids. In germline, CDR1 is ENHRY, CDR2 SYGVKD.

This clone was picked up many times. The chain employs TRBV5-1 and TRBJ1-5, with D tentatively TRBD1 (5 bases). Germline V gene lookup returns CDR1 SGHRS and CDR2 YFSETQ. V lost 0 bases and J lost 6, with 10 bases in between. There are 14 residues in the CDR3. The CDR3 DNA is TGCGCCAGCAGCTTGGTGTCGGGGACTCAGCCCCAGCATTTT. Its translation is CASSLVSGTQPQHF.

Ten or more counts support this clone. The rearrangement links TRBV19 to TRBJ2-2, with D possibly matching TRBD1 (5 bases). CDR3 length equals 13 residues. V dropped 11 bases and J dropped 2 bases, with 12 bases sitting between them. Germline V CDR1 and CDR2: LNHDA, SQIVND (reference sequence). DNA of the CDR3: TGTGCCGGAGCAGACAGTAACACCGGGGAGCTGTTTTTT. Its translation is CAGADSNTGELFF.

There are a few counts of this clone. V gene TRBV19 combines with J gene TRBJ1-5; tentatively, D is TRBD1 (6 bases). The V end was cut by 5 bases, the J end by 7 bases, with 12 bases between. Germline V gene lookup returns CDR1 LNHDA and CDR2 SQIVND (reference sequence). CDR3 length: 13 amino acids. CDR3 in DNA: TGTGCCAGTAGTGATACAGGGCGGCAGCCCCAGCATTTT. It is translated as CASSDTGRQPQHF. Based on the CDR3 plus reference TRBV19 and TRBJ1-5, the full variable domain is DGGITQSPKYLFRKEGQNVTLSCEQNLNHDAMYWYRQDPGQGLRLIYYSQIVNDFQKGDIAEGYSVSREKKESFPLTVTSAQKNPTAFYLCASSDTGRQPQHFGDGTRLSIL.